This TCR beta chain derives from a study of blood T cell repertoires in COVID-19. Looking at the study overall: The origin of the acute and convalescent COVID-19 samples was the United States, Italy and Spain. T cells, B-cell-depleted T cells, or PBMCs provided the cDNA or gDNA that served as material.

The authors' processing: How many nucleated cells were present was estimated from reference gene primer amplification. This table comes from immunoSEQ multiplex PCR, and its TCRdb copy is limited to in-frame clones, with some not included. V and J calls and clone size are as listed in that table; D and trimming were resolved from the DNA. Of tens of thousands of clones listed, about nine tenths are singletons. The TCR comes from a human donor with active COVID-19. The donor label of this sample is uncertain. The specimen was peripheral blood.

The CDR3 region is CASRTGVASAGELFF. The CDR3 region has the DNA TGTGCCAGCAGGACGGGGGTCGCGAGCGCCGGGGAGCTGTTTTTT. The chain links TRBV6-5 to TRBJ2-2, with D maybe TRBD2 (6 bases). V was pared by 6 bases and J by 6 bases, with 17 bases between. Germline CDR1 reads MNHEY; CDR2 reads SVGAGI. This CDR3 spans 15 amino acids.